Below are 2 T cell receptor beta chains sequenced from a single sample in a study of blood T cell repertoires in COVID-19 (dated by TCRdb to the early 2020s). Library generation was performed with the immunoSEQ multiplex PCR assay. TCRdb took over this immuneACCESS table, retaining in-frame rearrangements with V and J assigned. Such tables are incomplete; in checked studies, under half of the missing clones stem from an unresolved V gene, and the remainder is unexplained. The table for this sample lists a few hundred thousand clones; approximately 86% of them were counted only once. The ten largest clones take up approximately 2.9% of the sample. The sequenced sample was peripheral blood. The source of these receptors is a human donor in a cohort sampled during active COVID-19.

The rearrangement links TRBV6-5 to TRBJ1-1, with D maybe TRBD1 (5 bases). The CDR3 consists of 13 residues. The V gene lost 7 bases and the J gene lost 3 bases, with 12 bases spanning the gap. Per the germline V gene, CDR1 is MNHEY and CDR2 is SVGAGI. CDR3: CASIKGRDTEAFF. CDR3 sequence (DNA): TGTGCCAGCATTAAAGGCAGGGACACTGAAGCTTTCTTT.

This chain links TRBV4-1 with TRBJ2-1; 10 positions match TRBD2. CDR3 length equals 16 residues. Trimming cost V 3 bases and J 7 bases; bases outside gene matches: 9. CDR1 is MGHRA, CDR2 YSYEKL, per germline. This CDR3 is CASSQFVGLAENEQFF. CDR3 sequence (DNA): TGCGCCAGCAGCCAGTTTGTAGGACTAGCGGAAAATGAGCAGTTCTTC.